The 20 T cell receptor beta chains given below trace back to one sample, sequenced in a study of blood T cell repertoires in COVID-19. The data were produced by immunoSEQ multiplex PCR, yet TCRdb's version contains in-frame clones alone and is incomplete. The sample records a few hundred thousand clones, 88% being singletons. Sample: peripheral blood. The source of these receptors is a man in his 70s with acute or convalescent COVID-19.

Here the CDR3 reads CASTPSTSGQETQYF. The CDR3 DNA follows: TGTGCCAGCACCCCCAGCACTAGCGGTCAAGAGACCCAGTACTTC. This chain uses TRBV6-5 with TRBJ2-5, with 8 bases aligning to TRBD2. The junction had 9 bases not matched to a gene; V was cut back by 7 bases and J by 2 bases. Germline-derived CDR1 and CDR2 are MNHEY and SVGAGI. This CDR3 region has 15 residues.

This chain connects TRBV3-1 (or the pseudogene TRBV3-2) to TRBJ1-6; the match to TRBD1 covers 9 bases. Germline loops: CDR1 LGHDT, CDR2 YNNKEL (reference sequence). V gave up 10 bases and J gave up 9 bases; unmatched junction bases: 7. This CDR3 comprises 13 residues. CDR3 sequence: CATTQGARSPLHF. CDR3 coding DNA: TGTGCCACCACACAGGGGGCGCGTTCACCCCTCCACTTT.

This clone showed up just a few times. V is TRBV29-1 and J is TRBJ2-1; 8 bases line up with TRBD2. The CDR3 has 13 amino acids. CDR1 and CDR2 from the germline V gene are SQVTM and ANQGSEA. The junction had 7 bases not matched to a gene; V was cut back by 6 bases and J by 6 bases. CDR3 bases: TGCAGCGTGTTAGCGGGACGCTCCAATGAGCAGTTCTTC. Its translation: CSVLAGRSNEQFF.

The chain combines TRBV25-1 with TRBJ2-1; 7 bases are shared with TRBD1. CDR1 and CDR2 from the germline V gene are MGHDK and SYGVNS. The V and J ends lost 4 bases and 2 bases, in that order; junction bases with no gene match: 2. CDR3 length: 14 amino acids. The CDR3 DNA is TGTGCCAGCAGTGGCCAGGGGGCCTACAATGAGCAGTTCTTC. Its translation: CASSGQGAYNEQFF.

This rearrangement joins TRBV15 to TRBJ1-5, with D possibly being TRBD1 (5 bases). CDR1 and CDR2 from the germline V gene are LNHNV and YYDKDF (reference sequence). The CDR3 runs 15 residues. Trimming pared 0 bases from V and 9 bases from J, leaving 15 bases between. CDR3 coding DNA: TGTGCCACCAGCAGAGATCCGCAGGGATCTCTGCCCCAGCATTTT. It is translated as CATSRDPQGSLPQHF. Variable domain in full (rest from reference TRBV15 and TRBJ1-5): DAMVIQNPRYQVTQFGKPVTLSCSQTLNHNVMYWYQQKSSQAPKLLFHYYDKDFNNEADTPDNFQSRRPNTSFCFLDIRSPGLGDTAMYLCATSRDPQGSLPQHFGDGTRLSIL.

The J gene is TRBJ1-5, the V gene TRBV28; 7 nucleotides agree with TRBD1. J was trimmed by 1 base and V by 7 bases; bases with no gene match: 4. The germline gives CDR1 MDHEN, CDR2 SYDVKM. The CDR3 sequence is 14 residues long. CDR3 in DNA: TGTGCCAGCATAGAGGGGGCCAGCAATCAGCCCCAGCATTTT. This gives the protein CASIEGASNQPQHF. The full variable domain, in which reference TRBV28 and TRBJ1-5 provide the parts outside the CDR3, is DVKVTQSSRYLVKRTGEKVFLECVQDMDHENMFWYRQDPGLGLRLIYFSYDVKMKEKGDIPEGYSVSREKKERFSLILESASTNQTSMYLCASIEGASNQPQHFGDGTRLSIL.

This chain joins TRBV7-3 and TRBJ2-1; 11 positions match TRBD2. CDR3 length: 15 amino acids. CDR1 and CDR2 from the germline V gene are SGHTA and FQGTGA. V gave up 5 bases and J gave up 7 bases; unmatched junction bases: 7. Here the CDR3 DNA reads TGTGCCAGCAGCCCCCGGATAGCGGGAGGGAATGAGCAGTTCTTC. Encoded protein: CASSPRIAGGNEQFF.

The J gene is TRBJ2-7, the V gene TRBV27; D is perhaps TRBD2 (5 bases). The CDR3 totals 13 residues. Germline CDR1 reads MNHEY; CDR2 reads SMNVEV (reference sequence). Trimming took 7 bases from V and 5 from J, leaving 15 bases between them. The CDR3 here is CASMGGGGHEQYF. The CDR3 DNA is TGTGCCAGCATGGGCGGCGGAGGCCACGAGCAGTACTTC.

The genes are TRBV5-1 and TRBJ1-2, with 12 bases identical to TRBD1. V lost 4 bases to trimming and J lost 7 bases; unmatched junction nucleotides: 5. CDR1 and CDR2 (germline): SGHRS, YFSETQ. CDR3 length equals 14 residues. In DNA form, the CDR3 reads TGCGCCAGCAGCCCGGGACAGGGGGCGGCTGGCTACACCTTC. Encoded protein: CASSPGQGAAGYTF.

The chain has TRBV12-3 or TRBV12-4 and TRBJ1-5; D is undetermined. The CDR3 covers 12 residues. The ends were cut back, 3 bases at V and 4 bases at J, with 4 bases in the middle. The CDR3 DNA is TGTGCCAGCAGTTTTGAGAATCAGCCCCAGCATTTT. Its protein product is CASSFENQPQHF.

V gene TRBV7-2 combines with J gene TRBJ2-3; a possible D gene is TRBD1 (6 bases). The CDR3 consists of 17 residues. Germline V gene lookup returns CDR1 SGHTA and CDR2 FQGNSA. V lost 1 base, J lost 2 bases, and 16 bases lay in between. Here the CDR3 reads CASSLVGTGQNTDTQYF. CDR3 bases: TGTGCCAGCAGCTTAGTGGGTACGGGACAAAACACAGATACGCAGTATTTT.

The chain combines TRBV4-1 with TRBJ2-7, with D possibly being TRBD1 (6 bases). Germline values: CDR1 MGHRA, CDR2 YSYEKL. The CDR3 is 13 residues long. V was clipped by 2 bases and J by 4 bases, with 9 bases between them. This chain's CDR3 is CASSQQQGYEQYF. The CDR3 DNA follows: TGCGCCAGCAGCCAACAACAGGGATACGAGCAGTACTTC.

This clone occurred many times. V usage is TRBV12-3 or TRBV12-4 and J usage is TRBJ2-2; the D is unclear. The ends were cut back, 5 bases at V and 1 base at J, with 5 bases in the middle. CDR3 length: 13 amino acids. The CDR3 region is CASSTLNTGELFF. In nucleotides, the CDR3 is TGTGCCAGCAGTACATTGAACACCGGGGAGCTGTTTTTT.

This clone was seen a handful of times. This rearrangement joins TRBV7-2 to TRBJ2-5; D remains unclear. Germline CDR1 SGHTA, CDR2 FQGNSA. The CDR3 is 15 amino acids. V dropped 3 bases and J dropped 9 bases, with 20 bases sitting between them. The CDR3 coding sequence is TGTGCCAGCAGCTTTCTCTCGAACTACGAACGGGCCCAGTACTTC. Encoded protein: CASSFLSNYERAQYF.

The chain recombines TRBV2 with TRBJ2-3; D might be TRBD2 (7 bases). V lost 6 bases and J lost 2, with 12 bases in between. Germline V gene lookup returns CDR1 SNHLY and CDR2 FYNNEI. This CDR3 is built from 14 residues. The DNA for the CDR3 is TGTGCCAGCAGAGTAGGGGGGGACACAGATACGCAGTATTTT. Translating it yields CASRVGGDTDTQYF.

The rearrangement joins TRBV27 to TRBJ2-1; possible D gene TRBD2, 7 bases. CDR3 size: 15 residues. The germline CDR1 and CDR2 sequences are MNHEY and SMNVEV (reference sequence). V gave up 7 bases and J gave up 7 bases, with 20 bases separating them. The DNA of the CDR3 is TGTGCCAGCACCTTAATAGGGGGGGCTATAAATGAGCAGTTCTTC. Translating gives CASTLIGGAINEQFF.

This rearrangement joins TRBV7-9 to TRBJ2-7, with D perhaps matching TRBD1 (6 bases). CDR1 is SEHNR, CDR2 FQNEAQ, per germline (reference sequence). Deletions cut 2 bases from V and 13 bases from J, with 27 bases between. CDR3 size: 16 residues. The CDR3 reads CASSLLGDGQSPSQYF. CDR3 in DNA: TGTGCCAGCAGCTTATTAGGGGACGGACAGAGCCCCAGCCAATACTTC.

The chain links TRBV20-1 to TRBJ2-3, with 10 bases that match TRBD2. The CDR3 loop spans 15 amino acids. CDR1 is DFQATT and CDR2 is SNEGSKA in the germline V gene (reference sequence). V was pared by 3 bases and J by 0 bases, with 3 bases of the junction left unmatched. For the CDR3, the DNA is TGCAGTGCTAGTGCACTAGCGGGGAGCACAGATACGCAGTATTTT. This translates into CSASALAGSTDTQYF.

The chain combines TRBV7-6 with TRBJ1-5; D is unclear. V was pared by 5 bases and J by 4 bases, with 12 bases between. Germline assignment: CDR1 SGHVS and CDR2 FNYEAQ. This CDR3 comprises 14 residues. CDR3: CASSPETGNQPQHF. The DNA for the CDR3 is TGTGCCAGCAGCCCAGAAACGGGTAATCAGCCCCAGCATTTT.

CDR3 coding DNA: TGTGCCAGCAGCGTAGGAAACAGGGCCCACGAGCAGTACTTC. Translation gives CASSVGNRAHEQYF. The chain uses TRBV9 and TRBJ2-7; a possible D gene is TRBD1 (6 bases). The CDR3 is 14 residues long. Deletions cut 0 bases from V and 5 bases from J, with 12 bases between. In germline, CDR1 is SGDLS, CDR2 YYNGEE.